A single TCR beta chain is shown here with its context. TCRdb's copy holds only in-frame clones and misses some; the assay was immunoSEQ multiplex PCR. Of some 150,000 clones detected, roughly four fifths appear once; the ten largest clones hold under 9.5%. Germline CDR1 reads SEHNR; CDR2 reads FQNEAQ (reference sequence). Trimming left V 4 bases short and J 5 bases short, with 14 bases between. The CDR3 is made up of 14 amino acids. This sample is part of a study of blood T cell repertoires in COVID-19. Study summary: The cDNA or gDNA used as material had been derived from T cells, B-cell-depleted T cells, or PBMCs.

The sample comprised PBMCs or T cells enriched from blood (not recorded which). The source is a man between 50 and 59 years old who had recovered from COVID-19. This chain links TRBV7-9 with TRBJ1-1; D is possibly TRBD1 (6 bases). CDR3 sequence reads: CASSWPGGRTEAFF. DNA for the CDR3: TGTGCCAGCAGCTGGCCGGGGGGGCGGACTGAAGCTTTCTTT.